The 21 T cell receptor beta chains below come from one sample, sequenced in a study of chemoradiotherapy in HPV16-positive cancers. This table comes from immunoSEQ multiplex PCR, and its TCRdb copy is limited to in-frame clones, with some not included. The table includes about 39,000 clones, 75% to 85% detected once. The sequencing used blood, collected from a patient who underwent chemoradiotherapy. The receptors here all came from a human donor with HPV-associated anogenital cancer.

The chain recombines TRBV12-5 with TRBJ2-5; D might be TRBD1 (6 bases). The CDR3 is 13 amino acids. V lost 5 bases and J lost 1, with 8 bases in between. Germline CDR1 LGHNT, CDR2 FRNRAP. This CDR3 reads CASGPGVQETQYF. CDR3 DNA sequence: TGTGCTAGTGGTCCAGGGGTCCAAGAGACCCAGTACTTC.

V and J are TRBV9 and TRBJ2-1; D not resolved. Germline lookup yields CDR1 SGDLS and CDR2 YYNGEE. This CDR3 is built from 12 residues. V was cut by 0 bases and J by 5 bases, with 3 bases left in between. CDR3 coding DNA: TGTGCCAGCAGCGTAGGGAACAATGAGCAGTTCTTC. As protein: CASSVGNNEQFF.

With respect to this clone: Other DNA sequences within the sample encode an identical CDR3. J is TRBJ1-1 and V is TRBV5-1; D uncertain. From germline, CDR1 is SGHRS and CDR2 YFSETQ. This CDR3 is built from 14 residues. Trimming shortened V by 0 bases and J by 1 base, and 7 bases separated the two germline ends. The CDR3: CASSLDAGNTEAFF. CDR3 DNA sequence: TGCGCCAGCAGCTTGGATGCAGGGAACACTGAAGCTTTCTTT.

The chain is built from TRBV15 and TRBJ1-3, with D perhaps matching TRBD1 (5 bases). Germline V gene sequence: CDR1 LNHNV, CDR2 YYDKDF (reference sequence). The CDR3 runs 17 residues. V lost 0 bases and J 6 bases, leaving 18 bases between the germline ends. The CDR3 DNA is TGTGCCACCAGCAGAGAGGGAGCGAGGGGCCCCGTAAACACCATATATTTT. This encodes CATSREGARGPVNTIYF.

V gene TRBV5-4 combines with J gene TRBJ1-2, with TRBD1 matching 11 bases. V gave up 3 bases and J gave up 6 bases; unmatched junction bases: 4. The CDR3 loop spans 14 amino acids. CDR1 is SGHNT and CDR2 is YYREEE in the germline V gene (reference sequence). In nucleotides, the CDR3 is TGTGCCAGCAGCTATAGGACAGGGGGCCATGGCTACACCTTC. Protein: CASSYRTGGHGYTF.

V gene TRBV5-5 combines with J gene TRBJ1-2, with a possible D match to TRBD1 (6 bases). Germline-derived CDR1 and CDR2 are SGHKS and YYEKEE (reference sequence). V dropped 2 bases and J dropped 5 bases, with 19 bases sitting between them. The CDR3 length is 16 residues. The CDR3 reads CASSFSSGAYEYGYTF. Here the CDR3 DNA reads TGTGCCAGCAGCTTTTCCTCGGGGGCCTACGAATATGGCTACACCTTC. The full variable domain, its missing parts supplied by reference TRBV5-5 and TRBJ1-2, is DAGVTQSPTHLIKTRGQQVTLRCSPISGHKSVSWYQQVLGQGPQFIFQYYEKEERGRGNFPDRFSARQFPNYSSELNVNALLLGDSALYLCASSFSSGAYEYGYTFGSGTRLTVV.

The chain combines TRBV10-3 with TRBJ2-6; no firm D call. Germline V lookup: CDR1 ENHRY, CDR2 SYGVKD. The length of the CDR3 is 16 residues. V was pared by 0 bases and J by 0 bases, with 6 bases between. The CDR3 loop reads CAISESLDSGANVLTF. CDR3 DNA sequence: TGTGCCATCAGTGAGTCACTGGACTCTGGGGCCAACGTCCTGACTTTC.

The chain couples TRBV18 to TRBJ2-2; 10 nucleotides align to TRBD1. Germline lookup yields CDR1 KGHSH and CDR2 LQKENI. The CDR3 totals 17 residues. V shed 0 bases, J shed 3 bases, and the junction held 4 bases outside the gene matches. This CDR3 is CASSPPGQGVDTGELFF. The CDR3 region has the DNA TGTGCCAGCTCACCACCTGGACAGGGGGTCGACACCGGGGAGCTGTTTTTT. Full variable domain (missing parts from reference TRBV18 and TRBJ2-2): NAGVMQNPRHLVRRRGQEARLRCSPMKGHSHVYWYRQLPEEGLKFMVYLQKENIIDESGMPKERFSAEFPKEGPSILRIQQVVRGDSAAYFCASSPPGQGVDTGELFFGEGSRLTVL.

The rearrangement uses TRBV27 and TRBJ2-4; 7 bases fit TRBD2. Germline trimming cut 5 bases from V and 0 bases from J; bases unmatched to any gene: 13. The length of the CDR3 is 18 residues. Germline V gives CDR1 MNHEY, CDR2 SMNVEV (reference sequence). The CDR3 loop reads CASSPQLGGGIAKNIQYF. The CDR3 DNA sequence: TGTGCCAGCAGTCCCCAGCTGGGGGGGGGAATAGCCAAAAACATTCAGTACTTC.

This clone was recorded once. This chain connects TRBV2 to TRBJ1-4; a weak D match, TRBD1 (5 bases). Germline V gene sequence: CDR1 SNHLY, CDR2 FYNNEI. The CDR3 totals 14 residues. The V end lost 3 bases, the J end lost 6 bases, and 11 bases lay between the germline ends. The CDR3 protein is CASSDRVGDEKLFF. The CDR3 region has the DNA TGTGCCAGCAGTGACAGGGTTGGTGATGAAAAACTGTTTTTT.

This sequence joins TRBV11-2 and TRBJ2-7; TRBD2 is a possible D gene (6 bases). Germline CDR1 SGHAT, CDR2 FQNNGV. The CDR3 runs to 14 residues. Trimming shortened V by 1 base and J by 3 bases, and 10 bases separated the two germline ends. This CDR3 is CASSLGPGVYEQYF. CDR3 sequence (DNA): TGTGCCAGCAGCTTAGGACCGGGGGTCTACGAGCAGTACTTC.

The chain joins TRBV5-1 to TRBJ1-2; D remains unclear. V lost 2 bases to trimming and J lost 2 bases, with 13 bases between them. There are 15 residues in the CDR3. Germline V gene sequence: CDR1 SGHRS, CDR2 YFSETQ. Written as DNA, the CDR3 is TGCGCCAGCAGCTTTTCAAGGCTAGAGAACTATGGCTACACCTTC. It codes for CASSFSRLENYGYTF.

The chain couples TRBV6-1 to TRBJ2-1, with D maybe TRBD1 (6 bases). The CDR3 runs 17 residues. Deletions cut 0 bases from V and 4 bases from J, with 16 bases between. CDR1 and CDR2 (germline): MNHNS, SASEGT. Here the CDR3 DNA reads TGTGCCAGCAGTGAAGCGCTGTGGGGGACATTTTACAATGAGCAGTTCTTC. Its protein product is CASSEALWGTFYNEQFF.

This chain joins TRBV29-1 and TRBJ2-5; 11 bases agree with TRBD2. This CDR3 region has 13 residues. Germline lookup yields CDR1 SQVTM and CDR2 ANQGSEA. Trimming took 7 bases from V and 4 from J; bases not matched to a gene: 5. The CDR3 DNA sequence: TGCAGCGCCTTTAGCGGGGGGGGAGAGACCCAGTACTTC. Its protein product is CSAFSGGGETQYF.

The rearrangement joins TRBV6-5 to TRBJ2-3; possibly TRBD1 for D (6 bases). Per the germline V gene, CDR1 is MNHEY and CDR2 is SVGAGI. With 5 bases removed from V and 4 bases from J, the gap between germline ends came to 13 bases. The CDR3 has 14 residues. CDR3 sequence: CASSQLSGADTQYF. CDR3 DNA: TGTGCCAGCAGTCAACTATCAGGGGCAGATACGCAGTATTTT.

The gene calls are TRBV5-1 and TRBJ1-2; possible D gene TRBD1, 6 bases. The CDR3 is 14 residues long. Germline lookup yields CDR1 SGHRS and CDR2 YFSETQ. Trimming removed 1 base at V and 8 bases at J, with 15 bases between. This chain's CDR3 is CASSLSQGYEGYTF. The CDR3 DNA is TGCGCCAGCAGCTTGTCACAGGGCTACGAAGGCTACACCTTC.

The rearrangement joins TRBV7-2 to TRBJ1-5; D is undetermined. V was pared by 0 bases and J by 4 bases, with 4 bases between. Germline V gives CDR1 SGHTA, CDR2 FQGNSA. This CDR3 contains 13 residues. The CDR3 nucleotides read TGTGCCAGCAGCTTAGCGACTAATCAGCCCCAGCATTTT. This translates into CASSLATNQPQHF. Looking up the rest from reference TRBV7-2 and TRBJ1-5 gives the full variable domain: GAGVSQSPSNKVTEKGKDVELRCDPISGHTALYWYRQSLGQGLEFLIYFQGNSAPDKSGLPSDRFSAERTGGSVSTLTIQRTQQEDSAVYLCASSLATNQPQHFGDGTRLSIL.

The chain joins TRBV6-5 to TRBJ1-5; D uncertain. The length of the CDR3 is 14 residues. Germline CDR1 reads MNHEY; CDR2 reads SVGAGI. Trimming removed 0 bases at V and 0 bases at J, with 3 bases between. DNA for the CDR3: TGTGCCAGCAGTTACTCGAGTAGCAATCAGCCCCAGCATTTT. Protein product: CASSYSSSNQPQHF.

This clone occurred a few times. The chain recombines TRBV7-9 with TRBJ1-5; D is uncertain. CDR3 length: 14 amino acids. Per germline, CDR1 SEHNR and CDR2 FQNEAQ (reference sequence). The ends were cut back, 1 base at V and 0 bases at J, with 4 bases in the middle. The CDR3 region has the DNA TGTGCCAGCAGCTTAGAGGGTAGCAATCAGCCCCAGCATTTT. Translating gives CASSLEGSNQPQHF. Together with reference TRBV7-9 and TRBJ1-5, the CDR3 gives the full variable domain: DTGVSQNPRHKITKRGQNVTFRCDPISEHNRLYWYRQTLGQGPEFLTYFQNEAQLEKSRLLSDRFSAERPKGSFSTLEIQRTEQGDSAMYLCASSLEGSNQPQHFGDGTRLSIL.

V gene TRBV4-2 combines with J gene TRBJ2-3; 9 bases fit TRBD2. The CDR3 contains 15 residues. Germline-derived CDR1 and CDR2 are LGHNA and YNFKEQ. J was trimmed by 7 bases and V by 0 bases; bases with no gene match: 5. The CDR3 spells CASSQDISGGYTQYF. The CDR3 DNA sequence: TGTGCCAGCAGCCAAGATATTAGCGGGGGCTATACGCAGTATTTT.

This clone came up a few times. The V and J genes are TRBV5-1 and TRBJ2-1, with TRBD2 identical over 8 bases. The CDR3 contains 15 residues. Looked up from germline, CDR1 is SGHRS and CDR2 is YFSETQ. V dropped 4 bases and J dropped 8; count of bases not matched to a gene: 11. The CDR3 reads CASSQSGGLGDEQFF. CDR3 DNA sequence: TGCGCCAGCAGCCAAAGCGGGGGCCTTGGGGATGAGCAGTTCTTC.